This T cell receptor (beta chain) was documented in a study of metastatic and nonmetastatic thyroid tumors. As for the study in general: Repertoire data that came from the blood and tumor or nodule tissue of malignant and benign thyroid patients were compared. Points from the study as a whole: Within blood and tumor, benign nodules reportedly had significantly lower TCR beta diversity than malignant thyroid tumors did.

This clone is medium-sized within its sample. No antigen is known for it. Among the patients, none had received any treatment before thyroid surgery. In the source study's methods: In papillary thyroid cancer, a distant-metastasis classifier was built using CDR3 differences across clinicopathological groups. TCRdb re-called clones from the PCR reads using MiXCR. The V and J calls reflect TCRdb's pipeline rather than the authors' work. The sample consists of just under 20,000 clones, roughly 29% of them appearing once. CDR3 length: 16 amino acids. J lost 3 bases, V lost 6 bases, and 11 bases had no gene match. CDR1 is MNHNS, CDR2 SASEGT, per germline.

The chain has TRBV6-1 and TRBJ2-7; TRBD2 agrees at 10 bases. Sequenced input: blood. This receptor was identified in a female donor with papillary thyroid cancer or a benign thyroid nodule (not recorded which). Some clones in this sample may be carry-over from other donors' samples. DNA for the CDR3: TGTGCCAGCAGACCTACTCCGGGACTAGCGAGCTACGAGCAGTACTTC. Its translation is CASRPTPGLASYEQYF.